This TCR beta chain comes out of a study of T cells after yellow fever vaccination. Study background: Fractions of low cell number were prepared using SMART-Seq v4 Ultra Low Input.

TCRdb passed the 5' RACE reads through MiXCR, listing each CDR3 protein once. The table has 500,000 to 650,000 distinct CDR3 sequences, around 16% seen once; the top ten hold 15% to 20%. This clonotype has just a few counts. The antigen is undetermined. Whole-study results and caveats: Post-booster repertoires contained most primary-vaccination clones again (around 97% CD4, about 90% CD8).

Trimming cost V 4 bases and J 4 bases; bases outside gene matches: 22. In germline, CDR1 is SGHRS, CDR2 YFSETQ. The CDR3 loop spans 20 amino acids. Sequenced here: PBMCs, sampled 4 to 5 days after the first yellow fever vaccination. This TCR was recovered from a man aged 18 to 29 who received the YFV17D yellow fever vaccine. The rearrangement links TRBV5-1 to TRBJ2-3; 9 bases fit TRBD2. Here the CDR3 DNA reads TGCGCCAGCAGCCCGCATTCGGTTGGGCTAGCGGGGTGGCTGGCAGATACGCAGTATTTT. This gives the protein CASSPHSVGLAGWLADTQYF.